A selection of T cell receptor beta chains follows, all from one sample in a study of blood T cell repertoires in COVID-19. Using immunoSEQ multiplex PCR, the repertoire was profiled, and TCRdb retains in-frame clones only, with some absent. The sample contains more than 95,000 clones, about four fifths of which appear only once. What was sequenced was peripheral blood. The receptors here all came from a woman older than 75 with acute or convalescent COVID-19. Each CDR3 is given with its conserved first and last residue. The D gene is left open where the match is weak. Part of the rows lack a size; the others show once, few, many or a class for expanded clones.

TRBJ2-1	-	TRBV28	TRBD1	CASSFATGFNEQFF	TGTGCCAGCAGTTTCGCGACAGGGTTTAATGAGCAGTTCTTC
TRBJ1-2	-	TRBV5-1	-	CASSQPLQGSGGGYTF	TGCGCCAGCAGCCAGCCGTTACAGGGCTCGGGGGGTGGCTACACCTTC
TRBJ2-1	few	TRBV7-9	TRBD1	CASSYQGDGEQFF	TGTGCCAGCAGCTATCAGGGGGACGGTGAGCAGTTCTTC
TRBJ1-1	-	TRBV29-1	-	CSVYRGSEAFF	TGCAGCGTTTATAGGGGTTCTGAAGCTTTCTTT
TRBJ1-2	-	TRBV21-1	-	CASSAGEANYGYTF	TGTGCCAGCTCGGCGGGAGAAGCTAACTATGGCTACACCTTC
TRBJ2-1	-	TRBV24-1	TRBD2	CATSDSSGSRNEQFF	TGTGCCACCAGTGATTCCAGCGGGAGTCGGAATGAGCAGTTCTTC
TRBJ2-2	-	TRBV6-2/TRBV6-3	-	CASSYDTTNTGELFF	TGTGCCAGCAGTTATGACACCACGAACACCGGGGAGCTGTTTTTT
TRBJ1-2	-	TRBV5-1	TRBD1	CASSLAGGYGYTF	TGCGCCAGCAGCTTGGCAGGGGGCTATGGCTACACCTTC
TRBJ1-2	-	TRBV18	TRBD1	CASSPDRGNYGYTF	TGTGCCAGCTCACCCGACAGGGGGAACTATGGCTACACCTTC
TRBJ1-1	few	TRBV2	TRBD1	CASSRQGMNTEAFF	TGTGCCAGCAGTAGACAGGGGATGAACACTGAAGCTTTCTTT
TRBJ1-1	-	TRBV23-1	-	CASSRPRLPEAFF	TGCGCCAGCAGTCGACCGCGACTCCCTGAAGCTTTCTTT
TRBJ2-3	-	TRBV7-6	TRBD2	CASSPRTSGDSTDTQYF	TGTGCCAGCAGCCCCCGGACTAGCGGGGACAGCACAGATACGCAGTATTTT
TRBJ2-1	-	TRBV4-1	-	CASSQDLVGGTSSYNEQFF	TGCGCCAGCAGCCAAGATTTAGTCGGAGGTACGAGCTCCTACAATGAGCAGTTCTTC
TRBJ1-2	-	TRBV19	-	CASSIDRQARTLGYGYTF	TGTGCCAGTAGTATAGATCGTCAGGCCCGTACGTTGGGCTATGGCTACACCTTC
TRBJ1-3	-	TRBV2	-	CASSETGNTIYF	TGTGCCAGCAGTGAAACAGGAAACACCATATATTTT
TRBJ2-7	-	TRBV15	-	CATSREGQAVYEQYF	TGTGCCACCAGCAGAGAAGGCCAGGCCGTCTACGAGCAGTACTTC
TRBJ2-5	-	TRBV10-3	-	CAIGAETQYF	TGTGCCATCGGGGCAGAGACCCAGTACTTC
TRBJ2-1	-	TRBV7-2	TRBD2	CASSLIPGLGDYNEQFF	TGTGCCAGCAGCTTAATCCCGGGACTAGGAGACTACAATGAGCAGTTCTTC
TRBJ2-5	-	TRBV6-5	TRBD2	CASRPAGVYETQYF	TGTGCCAGCCGCCCTGCGGGAGTTTACGAGACCCAGTACTTC
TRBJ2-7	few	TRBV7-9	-	CASSLGSYAGRGEEQYF	TGTGCCAGCAGCTTAGGCAGCTACGCAGGCAGGGGGGAAGAGCAGTACTTC
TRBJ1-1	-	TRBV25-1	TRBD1	CASRDRYTEAFF	TGTGCCAGCAGGGACAGGTACACTGAAGCTTTCTTT
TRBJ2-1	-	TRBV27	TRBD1	CASSLYTGGQRPFF	TGTGCCAGCAGTCTATACACAGGGGGCCAGCGTCCGTTCTTC
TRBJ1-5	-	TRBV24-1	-	CATEQNSNQPQHF	TGTGCCACCGAACAGAATAGCAATCAGCCCCAGCATTTT
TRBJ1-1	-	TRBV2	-	CASSIRFSSEAFF	TGTGCCAGCAGTATCCGGTTCTCCTCTGAAGCTTTCTTT
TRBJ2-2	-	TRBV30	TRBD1	CAWGQGLNTGELFF	TGTGCCTGGGGACAGGGGCTAAACACCGGGGAGCTGTTTTTT
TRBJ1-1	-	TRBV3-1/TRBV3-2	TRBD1	CASSPGQGNTEAFF	TGTGCCAGCAGCCCCGGACAGGGGAACACTGAAGCTTTCTTT
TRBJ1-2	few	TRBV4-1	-	CASSQIGVGYGYTF	TGCGCCAGCAGCCAGATAGGGGTTGGCTATGGCTACACCTTC
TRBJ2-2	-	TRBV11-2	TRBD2	CASSGGREVTGELFF	TGTGCCAGCAGCGGGGGGCGGGAGGTCACCGGGGAGCTGTTTTTT
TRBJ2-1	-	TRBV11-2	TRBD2	CASSLVTGLANEQFF	TGTGCCAGCAGCTTAGTGACGGGACTAGCTAATGAGCAGTTCTTC
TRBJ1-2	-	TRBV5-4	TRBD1	CASSLEGANRNGYTF	TGTGCCAGCAGCTTGGAGGGGGCTAATCGGAATGGCTACACCTTC
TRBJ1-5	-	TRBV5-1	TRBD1	CASSLGDSNNQPQHF	TGCGCCAGCAGCTTGGGGGACAGCAACAATCAGCCCCAGCATTTT
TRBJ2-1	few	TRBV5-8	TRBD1	CASSPQGATEQFF	TGTGCCAGCAGCCCACAGGGGGCTACTGAGCAGTTCTTC
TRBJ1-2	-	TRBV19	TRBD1	CASSQDRVNYGYTF	TGTGCCAGTAGCCAGGACAGGGTCAACTATGGCTACACCTTC
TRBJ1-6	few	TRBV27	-	CASSSRDSPLHF	TGTGCCAGCAGTTCACGGGATTCACCCCTCCACTTT
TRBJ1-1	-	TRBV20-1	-	CSALVNTEAFF	TGCAGTGCCCTAGTGAACACTGAAGCTTTCTTT
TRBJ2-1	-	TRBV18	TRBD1	CASSPPQGQGMQKEQFF	TGTGCCAGCTCACCACCACAGGGACAGGGAATGCAGAAGGAGCAGTTCTTC
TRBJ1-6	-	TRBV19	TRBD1	CAISDRGGRNSPLHF	TGTGCCATATCGGACAGGGGAGGTCGTAATTCACCCCTCCACTTT